This entry lists 14 T cell receptor beta chains sequenced from one sample in a study of Ad26.COV2.S vaccination and SARS-CoV-2 variants. Sequenced by immunoSEQ multiplex PCR; TCRdb stores in-frame clones only, minus some. The sample has some 480,000 clones; roughly 85% are singletons. Treatment described: 15 to 20 received Ad26.COV2.S at low or high dose, single or two shots; several received placebo; per-sample allocation not given. Samples came from day 63 after the first vaccine or placebo injection. The sequencing used peripheral blood, collected in a trial of Ad26.COV2.S vaccine versus placebo. These receptors were taken from a person between 18 and 65 years old who received the Ad26.COV2.S COVID-19 vaccine or a placebo.

The chain carries TRBV11-2 and TRBJ2-5, with a possible D match to TRBD2 (5 bases). The CDR3 sequence is 17 residues long. Germline CDR1 reads SGHAT; CDR2 reads FQNNGV. Trimming removed 1 base at V and 5 bases at J, with 20 bases between. The CDR3 nucleotides read TGTGCCAGCAGCTTAGGGGCTAGCACCCCCGCGACGGAGACCCAGTACTTC. It is translated as CASSLGASTPATETQYF.

CDR3 sequence (DNA): TGCGCCAGCAGCTGGACTAGCGGGAGAGGGTACGAGCAGTACTTC. Translating gives CASSWTSGRGYEQYF. The chain carries TRBV5-1 and TRBJ2-7, with 13 bases lining up with TRBD2. The germline V gene has CDR1 SGHRS and CDR2 YFSETQ. The CDR3 runs 15 residues. Unmatched junction bases numbered 4, after V lost 3 bases and J lost 4 bases.

The chain joins TRBV10-2 to TRBJ2-7; D uncertain. Trimming removed 4 bases from V and 2 bases from J, with 3 bases in between. The V gene's germline CDR1 is WSHSY and CDR2 SAAADI. The CDR3 spans 11 residues. The CDR3 DNA reads as TGCGCCAGCAGTGGAGCCTACGAGCAGTACTTC. Translating it yields CASSGAYEQYF.

The rearrangement links TRBV4-1 to TRBJ2-7; D ambiguous. The CDR3 contains 13 residues. In germline, CDR1 is MGHRA, CDR2 YSYEKL. V was shortened by 1 base and J by 7 bases, with 11 bases between the two germline ends. The CDR3 DNA reads TGCGCCAGCAGCCAAGTGGGCCGCTCAGAGCAGTACTTC. It codes for CASSQVGRSEQYF.

This sequence joins TRBV27 and TRBJ2-1; D gene uncertain. Trimming stripped 6 bases from V and 6 bases from J, with 12 bases between. The CDR3 is 13 residues long. CDR1 is MNHEY, CDR2 SMNVEV, per germline (reference sequence). CDR3 in amino acids: CASSTARGNEQFF. The CDR3 DNA reads TGTGCCAGCAGCACCGCCCGAGGCAATGAGCAGTTCTTC.

This sequence joins TRBV29-1 and TRBJ2-5, with a possible D match to TRBD2 (5 bases). There are 13 residues in the CDR3. Deletions cut 5 bases from V and 4 bases from J, with 14 bases between. The germline V gene has CDR1 SQVTM and CDR2 ANQGSEA. CDR3: CSVNLAGIETQYF. In nucleotides, the CDR3 is TGCAGCGTTAATCTAGCCGGAATAGAGACCCAGTACTTC.

The chain uses TRBV28 and TRBJ1-1; D might be TRBD1 (6 bases). The V gene's germline CDR1 is MDHEN and CDR2 SYDVKM. This CDR3 has 16 residues. The V gene lost 8 bases and the J gene lost 0 bases, with 19 bases spanning the gap. CDR3 nucleotide sequence: TGTGCCAGCCGCCGGATGGGGGGCCGAATGAACACTGAAGCTTTCTTT. Its translation is CASRRMGGRMNTEAFF.

This chain joins TRBV10-3 and TRBJ1-5, with TRBD1 as a possible D gene (6 bases). The CDR3 is 11 amino acids. Trimming stripped 9 bases from V and 5 bases from J, with 8 bases between. Germline CDR1 and CDR2: ENHRY and SYGVKD. This CDR3 is CAIGGDQPQHF. Here the CDR3 DNA reads TGTGCCATAGGGGGAGATCAGCCCCAGCATTTT.

The V and J genes are TRBV9 and TRBJ2-6; D uncertain. CDR3 size: 16 residues. Germline lookup yields CDR1 SGDLS and CDR2 YYNGEE. Trimming removed 4 bases from V and 1 base from J, with 12 bases in between. CDR3 in amino acids: CASSIRTGSGANVLTF. The DNA for the CDR3 is TGTGCCAGCAGCATACGGACCGGGTCTGGGGCCAACGTCCTGACTTTC.

This clone was seen only once. V is TRBV28 and J is TRBJ2-7, with 10 bases lining up with TRBD1. V shed 6 bases and J 5 bases; nucleotides not matched to a gene: 7. Germline V gene sequence: CDR1 MDHEN, CDR2 SYDVKM. The CDR3 is 14 residues long. The CDR3 region is CASRRDRGWNEQYF. The CDR3 bases are TGTGCCAGCAGGAGGGACAGGGGATGGAACGAGCAGTACTTC.

V usage is TRBV6-6 and J usage is TRBJ1-1, with TRBD1 matching 8 bases. Germline V lookup: CDR1 MNHNY, CDR2 SVGAGI (reference sequence). The length of the CDR3 is 16 residues. Trimming cost V 5 bases and J 2 bases; bases outside gene matches: 10. Here the CDR3 reads CASSRGTGFINTEAFF. DNA for the CDR3: TGTGCCAGCAGTCGAGGGACAGGCTTCATTAACACTGAAGCTTTCTTT.

A few counts support this clone. This rearrangement joins TRBV6-5 to TRBJ1-4, with D hard to call. Germline assignment: CDR1 MNHEY and CDR2 SVGAGI. V was shortened by 2 bases and J by 0 bases, with 10 bases between the two germline ends. The CDR3 covers 16 residues. Here the CDR3 DNA reads TGTGCCAGCAGTTACACCCACGGCGCAACTAATGAAAAACTGTTTTTT. Protein product: CASSYTHGATNEKLFF.

The J gene is TRBJ2-3, the V gene TRBV19, with TRBD1 matching over 10 bases. Looked up from germline, CDR1 is LNHDA and CDR2 is SQIVND (reference sequence). The CDR3 sequence is 17 residues long. With 9 bases clipped from V and 2 bases from J, the junction kept 14 bases outside the gene matches. CDR3 protein: CASSLVTGGPFTDTQYF. The CDR3 DNA reads TGTGCCAGCAGCCTCGTGACAGGGGGCCCTTTCACAGATACGCAGTATTTT.

This sequence joins TRBV4-3 and TRBJ2-5; a weak D match, TRBD1 (5 bases). This CDR3 comprises 15 residues. V was clipped by 0 bases and J by 2 bases, with 10 bases between them. Germline CDR1 LGHNA, CDR2 YSLEER. This CDR3 is CASSQDLTGQETQYF. The CDR3 nucleotides read TGCGCCAGCAGCCAAGATCTCACAGGTCAAGAGACCCAGTACTTC.